The entry that follows covers one TCR beta chain sequence. The data originate from a study of blood T cell repertoires in COVID-19. TCRdb's table, derived via immunoSEQ multiplex PCR, lists solely in-frame clones and lacks some. The sample has around 300,000 clones, around nine tenths seen once; the top ten hold 5% to 6%. Per germline, CDR1 SEHNR and CDR2 FQNEAQ (reference sequence). V was clipped by 3 bases and J by 14 bases; unmatched bases: 12. The CDR3 totals 15 residues. Donors were grouped by their self-reported clinical history. Donors of Cohort 3 who recovered were those that had two negative PCRs, clearance, or symptom resolution.

This TCR was sampled from a man between 25 and 39 years old who had recovered from COVID-19. Sequenced sample: PBMCs or T cells enriched from blood (not recorded which). This chain links TRBV7-9 with TRBJ1-6; 8 bases agree with TRBD1. CDR3 in amino acids: CASSFPGQAPPALHF. The CDR3 DNA sequence: TGTGCCAGCAGCTTTCCGGGACAGGCCCCCCCGGCCCTCCACTTT.